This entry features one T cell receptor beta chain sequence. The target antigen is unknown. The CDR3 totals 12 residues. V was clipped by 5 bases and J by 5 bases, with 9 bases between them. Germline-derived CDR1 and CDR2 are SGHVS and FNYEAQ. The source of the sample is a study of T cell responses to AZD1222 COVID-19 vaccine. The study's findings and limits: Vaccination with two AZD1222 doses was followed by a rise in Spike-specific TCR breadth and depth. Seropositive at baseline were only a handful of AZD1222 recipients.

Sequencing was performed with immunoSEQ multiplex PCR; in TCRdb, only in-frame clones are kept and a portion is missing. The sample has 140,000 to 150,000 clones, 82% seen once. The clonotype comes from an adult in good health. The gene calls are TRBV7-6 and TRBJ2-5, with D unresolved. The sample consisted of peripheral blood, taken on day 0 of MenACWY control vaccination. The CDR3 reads CASSPPSETQYF. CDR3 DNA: TGTGCCAGCAGCCCTCCCTCCGAGACCCAGTACTTC.